The clone carrying this T cell receptor beta chain was counted a few times. This sample was taken from a study of blood T cell repertoires in COVID-19. Some clones are missing from TCRdb's copy, which holds only in-frame ones; the method was immunoSEQ multiplex PCR. The table lists under 150,000 clones, roughly 80% of them singletons. The sequence came from a human donor with acute or convalescent COVID-19. The donor label of this sample is uncertain. Sequenced sample: peripheral blood.

The DNA of the CDR3 is TGTGCCAGCAGGGGAGGCGCGGGCAATCAGCCCCAGCATTTT. Amino acid sequence: CASRGGAGNQPQHF. The rearrangement joins TRBV2 to TRBJ1-5; no firm D call. CDR3 length: 14 amino acids. V gave up 6 bases and J gave up 2 bases, with 11 bases separating them. Germline CDR1 reads SNHLY; CDR2 reads FYNNEI.